Reported below is one TCR beta chain. V gave up 1 base and J gave up 6 bases; unmatched junction bases: 4. Germline CDR1 SGHVS, CDR2 FNYEAQ. This CDR3 has 15 amino acids. These data belong to a study of blood T cell repertoires in COVID-19. Study information: The study drew acute and convalescent COVID-19 samples from the United States, Italy and Spain. The analysed material was cDNA or gDNA that came from T cells, B-cell-depleted T cells, or PBMCs.

Clones were read by immunoSEQ multiplex PCR, and TCRdb kept only the in-frame ones, dropping some. Counted here are roughly 170,000 clones, about 84% occurring once; the ten biggest clones make up about 6%. This receptor was identified in a woman aged 40 to 50 with acute COVID-19. The sample consisted of PBMCs or T cells enriched from blood (not recorded which). The V call is TRBV7-6, the J call TRBJ2-1; the match to TRBD1 covers 9 bases. CDR3 amino acids: CASSLDTGGRNEQFF. Here the CDR3 DNA reads TGTGCCAGCAGCTTAGACACAGGGGGCCGCAATGAGCAGTTCTTC.